Each of the 28 T cell receptor beta chains below was sequenced from the same sample in a study of vaccination and CD4 T cells after COVID-19. For these receptors, no antigen is known. Sequenced with the Oncomine TCR Beta short-read assay was DNA taken from cultured CD4+ T cells. Each CDR3 protein gets one entry after TCRdb re-called the PCR reads with MiXCR. Here the sample spans around 19,000 distinct CDR3 sequences, 48% being singletons. The treatment here: roughly ten-day PBMC culture with coronavirus spike peptide pools or control peptides (ViraFEST assay). The sequenced material came from CD4+ T cells from blood, cultured in vitro. The receptors derive from a human donor who had recovered from COVID-19.

This chain links TRBV6-1 with TRBJ2-2; no firm D call. Trimming shortened V by 4 bases and J by 2 bases, and 8 bases separated the two germline ends. Germline V gene sequence: CDR1 MNHNS, CDR2 SASEGT. The CDR3 sequence is 14 residues long. In nucleotides, the CDR3 is TGTGCCAGCAGTGGAGTAGTAAACACCGGGGAGCTGTTTTTT. The encoded protein is CASSGVVNTGELFF.

This clonotype has only a few counts. The chain combines TRBV19 with TRBJ2-2, with D possibly TRBD1 on 5 matching bases. The V and J ends lost 9 bases and 1 base respectively, with 12 bases between them. Germline V gene lookup returns CDR1 LNHDA and CDR2 SQIVND (reference sequence). The CDR3 is 14 amino acids. Here the CDR3 reads CASRETGNTGELFF. The DNA of the CDR3 is TGTGCCAGCAGGGAAACAGGGAACACCGGGGAGCTGTTTTTT.

This clonotype has more than one count but fewer than ten. V usage is TRBV10-1 and J usage is TRBJ2-7, with unresolved D. From germline, CDR1 is WNHNN and CDR2 SYGVQD (reference sequence). The CDR3 is 12 amino acids. V was trimmed by 2 bases and J by 3 bases, leaving 5 bases between them. The CDR3 is CASSEADYEQYF. CDR3 DNA sequence: TGCGCCAGCAGTGAGGCTGACTACGAGCAGTACTTC.

This chain connects TRBV5-4 to TRBJ1-2; TRBD1 agrees at 8 bases. CDR3 length: 12 amino acids. Germline V CDR1 and CDR2: SGHNT, YYREEE (reference sequence). J was trimmed by 12 bases and V by 0 bases; bases with no gene match: 4. The CDR3 here is CASSLDQGAHTF. CDR3 DNA: TGTGCCAGCAGCTTGGACCAGGGGGCGCACACCTTC.

J is TRBJ2-1 and V is TRBV7-3; the match to TRBD2 covers 10 bases. Germline V gives CDR1 SGHTA, CDR2 FQGTGA. J was trimmed by 10 bases and V by 3 bases; bases with no gene match: 3. This CDR3 is 13 amino acids long. CDR3 bases: TGTGCCAGCAGCTTGACTAGCGGGCGAGAGCAGTTCTTC. As protein: CASSLTSGREQFF.

CDR3 in amino acids: CASSNAGRRYYGYTF. The DNA of the CDR3 is TGTGCCAGCAGTAATGCGGGGCGCCGGTACTATGGCTACACCTTC. This sequence joins TRBV12-3 or TRBV12-4 and TRBJ1-2, with D perhaps TRBD1 (5 bases). The CDR3 spans 15 residues. Trimming stripped 5 bases from V and 3 bases from J, with 16 bases between.

This chain connects TRBV19 to TRBJ1-3; D call uncertain. The V gene lost 8 bases and the J gene lost 1 base, with 12 bases spanning the gap. Germline CDR1 LNHDA, CDR2 SQIVND (reference sequence). The CDR3 contains 14 residues. The CDR3 region is CASQDKRSGNTIYF. The CDR3 bases are TGTGCCAGTCAAGATAAACGGTCTGGAAACACCATATATTTT. Complete variable domain (other parts from reference TRBV19 and TRBJ1-3): DGGITQSPKYLFRKEGQNVTLSCEQNLNHDAMYWYRQDPGQGLRLIYYSQIVNDFQKGDIAEGYSVSREKKESFPLTVTSAQKNPTAFYLCASQDKRSGNTIYFGEGSWLTVV.

The rearrangement joins TRBV19 to TRBJ1-4, with 9 positions matching TRBD1. The CDR3 is 13 amino acids. Germline V gene sequence: CDR1 LNHDA, CDR2 SQIVND (reference sequence). V lost 6 bases and J lost 8; bases outside the gene matches: 4. The CDR3 bases are TGTGCCAGTAGCCGGGACAGGGAAGAAAAACTGTTTTTT. Translated: CASSRDREEKLFF.

In its sample, this clonotype was seen a few times. The J gene is TRBJ2-3, the V gene TRBV28; 12 bases match TRBD2. V dropped 6 bases and J dropped 2; count of bases not matched to a gene: 3. Germline CDR1 MDHEN, CDR2 SYDVKM. The CDR3 totals 15 residues. The CDR3 sequence is CASRWTSGATDTQYF. The CDR3 nucleotides read TGTGCCAGCAGGTGGACTAGCGGGGCCACAGATACGCAGTATTTT.

This chain connects TRBV6-2 or TRBV6-3 to TRBJ1-3; no clear D. The germline V and J ends were trimmed by 3 bases and 4 bases, with 10 bases remaining between them. The CDR3 consists of 14 residues. CDR1 MNHEY and CDR2 SVGEGT come from the germline V gene. CDR3: CASSYRTTGNTIYF. CDR3 coding DNA: TGTGCCAGCAGTTATAGGACCACCGGAAACACCATATATTTT.

Only a few counts were recorded for this clonotype. Here the CDR3 DNA reads TGTGCCAGCAGCCATCTGACGGCTTTCTTT. Amino acids: CASSHLTAFF. The genes are TRBV11-2 and TRBJ1-1; no clear D. Germline CDR1 and CDR2: SGHAT and FQNNGV. The CDR3 totals 10 residues. V was shortened by 5 bases and J by 11 bases, with 9 bases between the two germline ends.

The V call is TRBV29-1, the J call TRBJ2-5; 7 bases line up with TRBD1. The germline V gene has CDR1 SQVTM and CDR2 ANQGSEA. This CDR3 comprises 12 residues. V shed 7 bases and J 5 bases; nucleotides not matched to a gene: 7. CDR3 amino acids: CSGRTGSETQYF. The CDR3 DNA follows: TGCAGCGGACGGACAGGTTCGGAGACCCAGTACTTC. The full variable domain, its missing parts supplied by reference TRBV29-1 and TRBJ2-5, is SAVISQKPSRDICQRGTSLTIQCQVDSQVTMMFWYRQQPGQSLTLIATANQGSEATYESGFVIDKFPISRPNLTFSTLTVSNMSPEDSSIYLCSGRTGSETQYFGPGTRLLVL.

The chain recombines TRBV30 with TRBJ1-2, with 7 nucleotides matching TRBD1. The germline V gene has CDR1 GTSNPN and CDR2 SVGIG (reference sequence). CDR3 length: 13 residues. J lost 8 bases, V lost 2 bases, and 8 bases had no gene match. CDR3 loop: CAWSQDRADGYTF. The CDR3 bases are TGTGCCTGGAGTCAAGACAGGGCTGACGGCTACACCTTC.

This clonotype was counted between two and nine times. This chain uses TRBV7-8 with TRBJ1-2, with a tentative D call TRBD1 (5 bases). CDR1 is SGHVS, CDR2 FQNEAQ, per germline. Trimming removed 5 bases at V and 8 bases at J, with 15 bases between. This CDR3 contains 13 residues. The CDR3 nucleotides are TGTGCCAGCAGCCTTGGGGCAGCTCGCGGCTACACCTTC. Translation: CASSLGAARGYTF.

The chain uses TRBV5-6 and TRBJ2-7, with D perhaps being TRBD1 or TRBD2 (5 bases each). This CDR3 comprises 13 residues. Germline values: CDR1 SGHDT, CDR2 YYEEEE. Trimming stripped 4 bases from V and 7 bases from J, with 15 bases between. The CDR3, as DNA: TGTGCCAGCAGCGTCCGGGACCGACGGGAGCAGTACTTC. As protein: CASSVRDRREQYF.

The chain couples TRBV7-8 to TRBJ1-1; D is undetermined. CDR1 is SGHVS, CDR2 FQNEAQ, per germline. This CDR3 comprises 15 residues. V dropped 5 bases and J dropped 4 bases, with 17 bases sitting between them. Here the CDR3 DNA reads TGTGCCAGCAGCCCTGCGCGGAGGATGGGCACTGAAGCTTTCTTT. This sequence encodes CASSPARRMGTEAFF.

In DNA form, the CDR3 reads TGTGCCAGCAGTTTATGGGCAACTAGCGGGAGGTCCAACGAGCAGTACTTC. Translated, it gives CASSLWATSGRSNEQYF. This sequence joins TRBV28 and TRBJ2-7; the match to TRBD2 covers 12 bases. Looked up from germline, CDR1 is MDHEN and CDR2 is SYDVKM. This CDR3 has 17 amino acids. With 0 bases clipped from V and 5 bases from J, the junction kept 8 bases outside the gene matches.

This clonotype was counted between two and nine times. The chain employs TRBV11-2 and TRBJ2-3, with TRBD2 identical over 9 bases. J gave up 9 bases and V 5 bases, and 15 bases lay outside the gene matches. In germline, CDR1 is SGHAT, CDR2 FQNNGV. CDR3 length equals 16 residues. CDR3 nucleotides: TGTGCCAGCAGCCGCCTTCCTGCGGGAGGGGGCGGGACGCAGTATTTT. It yields the protein CASSRLPAGGGGTQYF. The full variable domain, completed using reference TRBV11-2 and TRBJ2-3, is EAGVAQSPRYKIIEKRQSVAFWCNPISGHATLYWYQQILGQGPKLLIQFQNNGVVDDSQLPKDRFSAERLKGVDSTLKIQPAKLEDSAVYLCASSRLPAGGGGTQYFGPGTRLTVL.

This clonotype was picked up a small number of times. The J gene is TRBJ2-7, the V gene TRBV11-2; D uncertain. Germline V gene sequence: CDR1 SGHAT, CDR2 FQNNGV. This CDR3 is 12 amino acids long. Trimming took off 2 bases at V and 4 bases at J, with 6 bases between the two ends. CDR3 sequence reads: CASSLSGYEQYF. Written as DNA, the CDR3 is TGTGCCAGCAGCTTAAGTGGGTACGAGCAGTACTTC.

This clonotype has a handful of counts. The rearrangement links TRBV19 to TRBJ1-5; D remains ambiguous. The CDR3 is 13 amino acids. Germline V gene data show CDR1 as LNHDA and CDR2 as SQIVND (reference sequence). The ends were cut back, 8 bases at V and 0 bases at J, with 8 bases in the middle. The CDR3 here is CASRKYSNQPQHF. The CDR3 DNA follows: TGTGCCAGTCGTAAATATAGCAATCAGCCCCAGCATTTT.

The J gene is TRBJ2-3, the V gene TRBV6-1; D is unclear. The germline V gene has CDR1 MNHNS and CDR2 SASEGT. V was trimmed by 8 bases and J by 2 bases, leaving 11 bases between them. The CDR3 is 13 amino acids. CDR3 bases: TGTGCCAGCCGGTACCATGACACAGATACGCAGTATTTT. Translating it yields CASRYHDTDTQYF.

V is TRBV10-1 and J is TRBJ2-5; 10 bases agree with TRBD1. Looked up from germline, CDR1 is WNHNN and CDR2 is SYGVQD (reference sequence). The J segment lost 0 bases and the V segment lost 5 bases, leaving 6 bases of the junction unmatched. This CDR3 region has 16 residues. The CDR3 loop reads CASSQGTGANQETQYF. The CDR3 DNA reads TGCGCCAGCAGTCAAGGGACAGGGGCTAACCAAGAGACCCAGTACTTC.

In this sample, this clonotype turned up a few times. V gene TRBV6-1 combines with J gene TRBJ2-5; D possibly uses TRBD1 or TRBD2 (5 bases each). Germline lookup yields CDR1 MNHNS and CDR2 SASEGT. This CDR3 spans 11 amino acids. Trimming took 11 bases from V and 4 from J, leaving 11 bases between them. CDR3 loop: CAGGTGETQYF. The CDR3 nucleotides read TGTGCCGGTGGGACGGGAGAGACCCAGTACTTC.

The chain joins TRBV10-3 to TRBJ1-5; no reliable D call. This CDR3 spans 17 amino acids. Trimming cost V 0 bases and J 3 bases, with 15 bases left between them. CDR1 and CDR2 (germline): ENHRY, SYGVKD. CDR3 coding DNA: TGTGCCATCAGTGAGTCGACACCAAGGTCGCACAATCAGCCCCAGCATTTT. Protein sequence: CAISESTPRSHNQPQHF.

This clonotype is medium-sized (0.01 to 0.1%) within its sample. The J gene is TRBJ2-2, the V gene TRBV27; tentative D call: TRBD1 (5 bases). The V gene lost 5 bases and the J gene lost 4 bases, with 17 bases spanning the gap. The CDR3 consists of 16 residues. CDR1 is MNHEY and CDR2 is SMNVEV in the germline V gene (reference sequence). The CDR3 spells CASSRRQNVATGELFF. In DNA form, the CDR3 reads TGTGCCAGCAGTCGCCGACAGAACGTCGCCACCGGGGAGCTGTTTTTT.

This chain uses TRBV12-3 or TRBV12-4 with TRBJ1-1; D may be TRBD1 (6 bases). This CDR3 has 14 residues. Between the trimmed V and J ends, which lost 6 bases and 5 bases, there was a span of 16 bases. CDR3 DNA sequence: TGTGCCAGCAGCCCGCGGGGCCAGGGGACTGAAGCTTTCTTT. As protein: CASSPRGQGTEAFF.

In this sample, this clonotype turned up a few times. The rearrangement links TRBV19 to TRBJ1-1; 8 nucleotides match TRBD1. In germline, CDR1 is LNHDA, CDR2 SQIVND (reference sequence). CDR3 length equals 13 residues. V shed 2 bases and J 10 bases; nucleotides not matched to a gene: 6. The DNA for the CDR3 is TGTGCCAGTAGTATAAACCGGGACAGGAGAGCTTTCTTT. Protein: CASSINRDRRAFF.

This clonotype turned up a few times. The rearrangement joins TRBV7-2 to TRBJ1-2; weak D call: TRBD1 (6 bases). Germline V gene sequence: CDR1 SGHTA, CDR2 FQGNSA. CDR3 size: 17 residues. The ends were cut back, 0 bases at V and 2 bases at J, with 16 bases in the middle. The DNA of the CDR3 is TGTGCCAGCAGCTTAGCATCCACACAGGGCACGAACTATGGCTACACCTTC. This codes for CASSLASTQGTNYGYTF.